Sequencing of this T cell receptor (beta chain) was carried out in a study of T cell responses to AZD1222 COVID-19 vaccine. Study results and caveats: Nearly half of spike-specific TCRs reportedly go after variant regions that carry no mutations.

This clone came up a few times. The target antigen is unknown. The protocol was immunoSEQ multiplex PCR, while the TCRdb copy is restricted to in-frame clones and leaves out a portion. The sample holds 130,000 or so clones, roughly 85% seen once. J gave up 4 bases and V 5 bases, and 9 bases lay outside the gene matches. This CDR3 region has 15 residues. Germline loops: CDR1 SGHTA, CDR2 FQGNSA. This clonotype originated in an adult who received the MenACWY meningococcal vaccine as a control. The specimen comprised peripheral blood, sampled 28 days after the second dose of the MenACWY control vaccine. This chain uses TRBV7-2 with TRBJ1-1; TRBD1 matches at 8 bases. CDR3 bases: TGTGCCAGCAGCACCCACCAGGGGGCGTTCACTGAAGCTTTCTTT. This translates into CASSTHQGAFTEAFF. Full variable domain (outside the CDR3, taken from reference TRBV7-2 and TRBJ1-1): GAGVSQSPSNKVTEKGKDVELRCDPISGHTALYWYRQSLGQGLEFLIYFQGNSAPDKSGLPSDRFSAERTGGSVSTLTIQRTQQEDSAVYLCASSTHQGAFTEAFFGQGTRLTVV.